The rows below give T cell receptor beta chains drawn from one sample of a study of Tregs in tolerant kidney transplant recipients. The assay was immunoSEQ multiplex PCR, and TCRdb's table has in-frame clones only and misses some. The table has 75,000 to 80,000 clones, about 91% seen once. This material consisted of Tregs from blood, taken before the transplant. The receptors were sampled from a human donor who received a combined kidney and bone marrow transplant. Both conserved end residues are part of each CDR3. Fields, in order: V gene, D gene, clone size, J gene, CDR3 protein, CDR3 DNA. The D gene is left open where the match is weak. Clone size is not always given. Where it is, it says once, few, many or a class for expanded clones.

>TRBV10-1|-|-|TRBJ2-3
CASSERPLSTDTQYF
TGCGCCAGCAGTGAACGCCCTCTGAGCACAGATACGCAGTATTTT
>TRBV9|TRBD1|-|TRBJ1-6
CASSVAGQINSPLHF
TGTGCCAGCAGCGTAGCGGGACAGATTAATTCACCCCTCCACTTT
>TRBV29-1|-|-|TRBJ2-5
CSVGRGGPTQYF
TGCAGCGTGGGCCGAGGCGGTCCGACCCAGTACTTC
>TRBV10-3|-|-|TRBJ1-1
CAISEGWGRRAEAFF
TGTGCCATCAGTGAGGGATGGGGGCGGAGGGCTGAAGCTTTCTTT
>TRBV9|TRBD2|once|TRBJ2-2
CASSVGLAGDPGGTGELFF
TGTGCCAGCAGCGTAGGTCTAGCGGGAGACCCCGGAGGCACCGGGGAGCTGTTTTTT
>TRBV11-3|-|-|TRBJ2-1
CASSLFGDLNEQFF
TGTGCCAGCAGCTTATTCGGAGACTTGAATGAGCAGTTCTTC
>TRBV7-6|TRBD2|-|TRBJ2-1
CASSLRNPGLAGGEQFF
TGTGCCAGCAGCTTAAGGAATCCCGGGCTAGCGGGAGGTGAGCAGTTCTTC
>TRBV7-2|-|-|TRBJ2-7
CASSLVGLQYEQYF
TGTGCCAGCAGCTTAGTCGGACTACAATACGAGCAGTACTTC
>TRBV7-2|TRBD1|-|TRBJ1-1
CASSQQTGGVTEAFF
TGTGCCAGCAGCCAGCAGACAGGGGGCGTGACTGAAGCTTTCTTT
>TRBV28|-|-|TRBJ1-2
CASSYRVNYGYTF
TGTGCCAGCAGCTACAGGGTTAACTATGGCTACACCTTC
>TRBV7-8|TRBD1|-|TRBJ1-1
CASSFFGSTGISTEAFF
TGTGCCAGCAGCTTCTTTGGGTCGACAGGGATTAGCACTGAAGCTTTCTTT
>TRBV7-2|-|-|TRBJ1-5
CASSPDRYSNQPQHF
TGTGCCAGCAGCCCCGACAGATATAGCAATCAGCCCCAGCATTTT
>TRBV5-4|TRBD1|-|TRBJ2-2
CASSPGQGLTGELFF
TGTGCCAGCAGCCCGGGACAGGGCCTGACCGGGGAGCTGTTTTTT
>TRBV29-1|TRBD1|-|TRBJ1-1
CSAVGQLNTEAFF
TGCAGCGCCGTGGGACAGCTGAACACTGAAGCTTTCTTT
>TRBV19|TRBD1|-|TRBJ1-5
CASRGTGGSNQPQHF
TGTGCCAGTAGGGGGACAGGGGGCAGCAATCAGCCCCAGCATTTT
>TRBV7-2|-|-|TRBJ2-7
CASNDRSGYEQYF
TGTGCCAGCAACGACAGGTCGGGCTACGAGCAGTACTTC
>TRBV28|TRBD1|-|TRBJ2-5
CASRGQPQETQYF
TGTGCCAGCAGGGGACAGCCCCAAGAGACCCAGTACTTC